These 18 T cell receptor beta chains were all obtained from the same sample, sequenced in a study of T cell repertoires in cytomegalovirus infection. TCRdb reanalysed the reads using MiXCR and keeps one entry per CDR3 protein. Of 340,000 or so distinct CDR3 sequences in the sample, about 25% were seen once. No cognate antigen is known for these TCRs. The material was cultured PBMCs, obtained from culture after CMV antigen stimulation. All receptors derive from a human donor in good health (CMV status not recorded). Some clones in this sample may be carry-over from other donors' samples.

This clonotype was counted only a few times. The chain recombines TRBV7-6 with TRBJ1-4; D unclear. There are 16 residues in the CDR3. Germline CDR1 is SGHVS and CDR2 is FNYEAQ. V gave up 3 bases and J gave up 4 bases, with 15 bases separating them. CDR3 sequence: CASSFRNITHNEKLFF. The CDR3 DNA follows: TGTGCCAGCAGCTTTAGAAACATCACTCATAATGAAAAACTGTTTTTT.

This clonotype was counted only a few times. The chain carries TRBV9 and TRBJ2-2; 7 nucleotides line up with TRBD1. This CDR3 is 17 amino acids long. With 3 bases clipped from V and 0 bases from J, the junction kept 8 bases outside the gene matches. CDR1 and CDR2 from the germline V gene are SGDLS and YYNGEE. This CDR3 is CASSAGQAFANTGELFF. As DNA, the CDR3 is TGTGCCAGCAGCGCCGGACAGGCCTTCGCGAACACCGGGGAGCTGTTTTTT.

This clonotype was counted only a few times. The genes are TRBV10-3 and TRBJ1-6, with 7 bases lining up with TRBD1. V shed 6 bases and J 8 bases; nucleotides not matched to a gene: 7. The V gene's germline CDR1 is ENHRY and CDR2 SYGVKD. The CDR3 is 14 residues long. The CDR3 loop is CAISHGQGDSPLHF. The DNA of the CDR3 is TGTGCCATCAGCCACGGTCAGGGGGATTCACCCCTCCACTTT.

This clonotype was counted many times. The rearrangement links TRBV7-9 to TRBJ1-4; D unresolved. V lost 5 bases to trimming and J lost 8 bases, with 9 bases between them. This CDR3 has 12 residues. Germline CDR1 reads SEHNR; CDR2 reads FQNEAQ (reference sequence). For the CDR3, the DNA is TGTGCCAGCAGCCCGCGAGGCGAAAAACTGTTTTTT. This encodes CASSPRGEKLFF.

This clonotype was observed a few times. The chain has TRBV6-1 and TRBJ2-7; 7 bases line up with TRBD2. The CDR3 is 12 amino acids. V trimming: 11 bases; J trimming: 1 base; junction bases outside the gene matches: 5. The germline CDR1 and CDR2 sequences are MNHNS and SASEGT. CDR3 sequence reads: CASSGLSYEQYF. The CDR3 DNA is TGTGCCTCTAGCGGATTATCCTACGAGCAGTACTTC.

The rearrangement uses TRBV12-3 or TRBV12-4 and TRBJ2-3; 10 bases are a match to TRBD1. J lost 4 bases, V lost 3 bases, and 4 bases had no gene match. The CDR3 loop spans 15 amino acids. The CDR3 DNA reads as TGTGCCAGCAGTTTGTGGACAGGGGGAGCAGATACGCAGTATTTT. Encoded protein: CASSLWTGGADTQYF.

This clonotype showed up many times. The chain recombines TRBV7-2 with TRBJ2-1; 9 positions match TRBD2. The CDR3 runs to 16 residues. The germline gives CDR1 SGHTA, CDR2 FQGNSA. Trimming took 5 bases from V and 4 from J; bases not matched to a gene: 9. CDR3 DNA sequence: TGTGCCAGCAGCCCGCGGGGGGGCGGGTCTTACAATGAGCAGTTCTTC. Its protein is CASSPRGGGSYNEQFF.

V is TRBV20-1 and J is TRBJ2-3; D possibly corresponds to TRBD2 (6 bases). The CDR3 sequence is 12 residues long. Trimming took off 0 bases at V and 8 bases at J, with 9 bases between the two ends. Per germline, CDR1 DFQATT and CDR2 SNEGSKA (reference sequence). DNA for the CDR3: TGCAGTGCTAGAGAGGCCGGGGGTACGCAGTATTTT. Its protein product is CSAREAGGTQYF.

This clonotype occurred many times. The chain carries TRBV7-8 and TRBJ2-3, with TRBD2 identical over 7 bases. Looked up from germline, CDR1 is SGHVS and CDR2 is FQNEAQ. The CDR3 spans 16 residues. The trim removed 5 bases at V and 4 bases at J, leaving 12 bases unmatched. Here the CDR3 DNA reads TGTGCCAGCAGCCCACTCGGGGAGGGAATGGCAGATACGCAGTATTTT. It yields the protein CASSPLGEGMADTQYF.

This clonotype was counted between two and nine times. In nucleotides, the CDR3 is TGTGCCAGCAGTTGGACTAGCGGGGGGGGCATTCAGTACTTC. This codes for CASSWTSGGGIQYF. The rearrangement links TRBV12-3 or TRBV12-4 to TRBJ2-4; the match to TRBD2 covers 15 bases. Trimming at V came to 4 bases and at J to 9 bases, leaving 1 base not matched to a gene. CDR3 length equals 14 residues.

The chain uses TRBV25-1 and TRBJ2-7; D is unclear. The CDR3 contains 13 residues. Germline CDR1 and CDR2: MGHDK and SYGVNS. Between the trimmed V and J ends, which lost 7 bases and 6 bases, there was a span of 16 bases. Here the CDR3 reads CASTHVRGSEQYV. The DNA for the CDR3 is TGTGCCAGCACTCACGTAAGAGGATCCGAGCAGTACGTC.

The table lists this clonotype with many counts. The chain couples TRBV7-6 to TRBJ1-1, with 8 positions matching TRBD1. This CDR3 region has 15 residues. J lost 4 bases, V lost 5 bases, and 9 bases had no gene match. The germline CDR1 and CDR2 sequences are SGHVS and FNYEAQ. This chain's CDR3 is CASSEWAGQGTEAFF. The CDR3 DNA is TGTGCCAGCAGCGAGTGGGCTGGACAGGGCACTGAAGCTTTCTTT.

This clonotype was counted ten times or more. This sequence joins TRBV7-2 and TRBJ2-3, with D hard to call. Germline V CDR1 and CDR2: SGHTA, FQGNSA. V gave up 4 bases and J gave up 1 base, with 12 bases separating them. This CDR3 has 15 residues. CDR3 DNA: TGTGCCAGCAGCTCACTCGACCTGCGCACAGATACGCAGTATTTT. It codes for CASSSLDLRTDTQYF.

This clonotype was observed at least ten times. CDR3 bases: TGTGCCAGCAGCCTAACAGGGGACGGGGCCTATGGCTACACCTTC. Its protein product is CASSLTGDGAYGYTF. The rearrangement joins TRBV7-2 to TRBJ1-2, with 7 bases that match TRBD1. The ends lost 5 bases at V and 4 bases at J; junction bases unmatched: 10. This CDR3 has 15 amino acids. Germline V gene sequence: CDR1 SGHTA, CDR2 FQGNSA.

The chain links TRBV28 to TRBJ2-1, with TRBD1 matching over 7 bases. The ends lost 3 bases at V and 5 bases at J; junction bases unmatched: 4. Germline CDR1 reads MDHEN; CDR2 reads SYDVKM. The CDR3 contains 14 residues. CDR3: CASSLPGQHNEQFF. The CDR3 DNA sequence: TGTGCCAGCAGTTTGCCGGGACAGCACAATGAGCAGTTCTTC.

CDR3 residues: CASSHHSYNEQFF. The CDR3 DNA sequence: TGTGCCAGCAGCCACCACAGCTACAATGAGCAGTTCTTC. The gene calls are TRBV6-5 and TRBJ2-1; no firm D call. The CDR3 covers 13 residues. Trimming took off 6 bases at V and 3 bases at J, with 9 bases between the two ends. Germline V gene sequence: CDR1 MNHEY, CDR2 SVGAGI.

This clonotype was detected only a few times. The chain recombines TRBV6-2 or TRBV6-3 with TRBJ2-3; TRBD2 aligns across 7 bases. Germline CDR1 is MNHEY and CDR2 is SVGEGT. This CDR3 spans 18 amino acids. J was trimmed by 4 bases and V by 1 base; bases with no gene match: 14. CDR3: CASSYFWGLGLVADTQYF. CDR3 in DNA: TGTGCCAGCAGTTACTTCTGGGGCCTAGGACTAGTGGCAGATACGCAGTATTTT.

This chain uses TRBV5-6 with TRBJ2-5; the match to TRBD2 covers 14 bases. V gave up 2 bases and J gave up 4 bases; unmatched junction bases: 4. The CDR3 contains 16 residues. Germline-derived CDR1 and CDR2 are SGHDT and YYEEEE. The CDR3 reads CASSFYGTSGRETQYF. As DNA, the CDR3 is TGTGCCAGCAGCTTTTATGGGACTAGCGGGAGAGAGACCCAGTACTTC.